This T cell receptor beta chain was found in a study of T cells in Graves' hyperthyroidism and ophthalmopathy (dated by TCRdb to about 2019). With respect to the entire study: Peripheral blood was sampled at the time of initial diagnosis, prior to any treatment. Prospective prediction of ophthalmopathy was tested in an independent validation cohort consisting of some 18 hyperthyroidism patients and more than 15 patients who later progressed to ophthalmopathy. The study also compared thyroid tissue and blood T-cell repertoires from several Graves' hyperthyroidism patients. A discovery cohort of about a hundred patients, approximately 45 with Graves' ophthalmopathy and more than 55 with stable Graves' hyperthyroidism, was used to find distinguishing TCR V-J signatures. For training and testing, the roughly 93 patients in the discovery cohort were randomly divided in a 7:3 ratio. The paper describes TCR Vbeta CDR3 sequencing of about 140 peripheral blood samples, made up of 43 ophthalmopathy patients, more than 70 hyperthyroidism patients and 17 progressor patients. Once sampling was done, hyperthyroidism patients were given methimazole at a starting dose of 30 mg daily, whereas ophthalmopathy patients were given high-dose intravenous methylprednisolone. Findings and caveats that apply to the study as a whole: No statistical method was used to set the sample size in advance, and investigators knew the group allocation. A model built on a 13 V-J signature distinguished ophthalmopathy from stable hyperthyroidism, reaching 87.88% sensitivity and about 81% specificity in cross-validation and 80%/75% in testing. Most expanded thyroid clonotypes (frequency above 0.001) were also found in blood, which suggests that blood repertoires may mirror thyroid immune responses. In validation, progression to ophthalmopathy was predicted by the model with around 70% sensitivity and 72% to 85% specificity, a median of 6.5 months before onset.

CDR1 and CDR2, per the germline V gene, are SGHAT and FQNNGV. The CDR3 covers 13 residues, taking in both the cysteine and the phenylalanine. The DNA shown is the 39-base CDR3, in frame from base 1. Relative to germline, V is 3 bases shorter and J is 11 bases shorter, with 16 bases between their ends. In the ophthalmopathy patients, disease was moderately to severely active, with a Clinical Activity Score of 3 or more, a NOSPECS grade of 4 or more, and a duration of less than 3 months. The study excluded patients with uncontrolled infections, other autoimmune diseases, pregnancy or lactation. Diagnoses were established on the basis of clinical symptoms, serum thyroxine and TRAb, thyroid ultrasound, and orbital computed tomography. Ficoll-Paque density gradient centrifugation was used to isolate PBMCs from around 10 ml of fresh peripheral blood. Trizol reagent was used to extract total RNA, and RNA quality was then checked on an Agilent 2100 Bioanalyzer.

Amplification of TCR beta CDR3 regions was carried out from RNA transcripts. For the first round of RT-PCR on the TCR CDR3, the HTBI primer set was used together with the Qiagen OneStep RT-PCR kit. Libraries were constructed in a second round of multiplex PCR, after which size selection and purification were performed. Paired-end sequencing of the libraries was performed with 100 bp reads on an Illumina HiSeq2000. The authors' analysis ran thus. SOAPnuke was used to process the raw data, throwing out any read that contained adapters or uncalled bases, had a mean Phred below 15, or lacked an exact constant-primer or identifier match. High-quality paired reads were merged using COPE v1.2.5, and each unique nucleotide sequence was defined as a clonotype. MiTCR v1.1 was used to align clonotypes to the IMGT TRBV, TRBD and TRBJ reference segments. Only V-J combinations with frequency above 0.0001, covering about 99% of repertoires, were analysed. The TCS score was defined as F50 (clonal expansion) divided by E x V (chaos), with BLOSUM62-based TCRdist calculated between CDR3 peptides within each V-J. Welch's t-statistics and random forest reduced around 520 V-J features to fewer than 15, which were used in a naive Bayes classifier (R e1071). In-frame beta chains were kept once TCRdb had trimmed the public reads at Q25 with fastp and called clones with MiXCR. Under each unique CDR3 protein, matching rows form one entry showing the most common genes and DNA. The V and J calls here are based on TCRdb, not the publication. The sample table holds some 490,000 distinct CDR3 sequences, of which 15% to 20% were seen once. The ten top clones hold 25% to 30% of the sample.

A note on this clonotype: Its recognized antigen is unknown. Base qualities are not provided; no much larger clone lies one nucleotide away.

Here the chain combines TRBV11-2 and TRBJ1-1; tentative D gene TRBD1, with 6 bases matching. Sequencing was done on a sample of blood. This TCR was sampled from a woman under 40 with Graves' ophthalmopathy. The sequenced DNA: TGTGCCAGCAGCTTTAAGGGACACGAGGATGCTTTCTTT. Its protein is CASSFKGHEDAFF.